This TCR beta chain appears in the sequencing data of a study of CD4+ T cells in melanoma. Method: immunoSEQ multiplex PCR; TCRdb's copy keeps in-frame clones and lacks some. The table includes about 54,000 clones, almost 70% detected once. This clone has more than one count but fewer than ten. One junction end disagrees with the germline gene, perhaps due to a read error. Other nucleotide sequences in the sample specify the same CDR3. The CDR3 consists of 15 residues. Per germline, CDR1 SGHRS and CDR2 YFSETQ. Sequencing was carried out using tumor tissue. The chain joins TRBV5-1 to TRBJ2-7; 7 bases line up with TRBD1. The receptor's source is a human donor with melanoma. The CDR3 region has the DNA TGTGCCAGCAGCTCGTTATACAGGGGCTCCTACGAGCAGTACTTC. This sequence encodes CASSSLYRGSYEQYF.